These 4 T cell receptor beta chains were all obtained from the same sample, sequenced in a study of T cell responses to AZD1222 COVID-19 vaccine. Profiled with immunoSEQ multiplex PCR; TCRdb holds only in-frame clones, not every one. This sample yields 150,000 to 200,000 clones, of which about 85% are seen a single time; less than 3% belongs to the top ten. Sequenced material: peripheral blood, taken on day 0 of AZD1222 vaccination. The receptors stem from an adult in good health.

The chain uses TRBV3-1 (or the pseudogene TRBV3-2) and TRBJ2-7; 7 bases line up with TRBD2. There are 14 residues in the CDR3. V shed 4 bases, J shed 5 bases, and the junction held 8 bases outside the gene matches. Looked up from germline, CDR1 is LGHDT and CDR2 is YNNKEL (reference sequence). In DNA form, the CDR3 reads TGTGCCAGCAGCCTGTGGACTAGTGGGGACGAGCAGTACTTC. Its protein is CASSLWTSGDEQYF.

CDR3 coding DNA: TGTGCCAGCAGCACTCTTTACGAGCAGTACTTC. It encodes CASSTLYEQYF. The chain joins TRBV2 to TRBJ2-7; D is unresolved. Trimming pared 6 bases from V and 4 bases from J, leaving 7 bases between. The CDR3 consists of 11 residues. Germline V gene lookup returns CDR1 SNHLY and CDR2 FYNNEI. The whole variable domain, remainder taken from reference TRBV2 and TRBJ2-7, is EPEVTQTPSHQVTQMGQEVILRCVPISNHLYFYWYRQILGQKVEFLVSFYNNEISEKSEIFDDQFSVERPDGSNFTLKIRSTKLEDSAMYFCASSTLYEQYFGPGTRLTVT.

The gene calls are TRBV3-1 (or the pseudogene TRBV3-2) and TRBJ1-2; D is unresolved. The CDR3 is 15 residues long. V was shortened by 1 base and J by 7 bases, with 16 bases between the two germline ends. Germline CDR1 is LGHDT and CDR2 is YNNKEL (reference sequence). The chain's CDR3 is CASSQGLAREFGYTF. The CDR3 coding sequence is TGTGCCAGCAGCCAAGGATTGGCCCGGGAATTTGGCTACACCTTC.

The J gene is TRBJ2-2, the V gene TRBV4-1, with D perhaps TRBD2 (6 bases). CDR3 length equals 14 residues. V was shortened by 5 bases and J by 4 bases, with 11 bases between the two germline ends. Germline lookup yields CDR1 MGHRA and CDR2 YSYEKL. This chain's CDR3 is CASSAPGGTGELFF. The CDR3 DNA reads as TGCGCCAGCAGCGCCCCCGGGGGCACCGGGGAGCTGTTTTTT.